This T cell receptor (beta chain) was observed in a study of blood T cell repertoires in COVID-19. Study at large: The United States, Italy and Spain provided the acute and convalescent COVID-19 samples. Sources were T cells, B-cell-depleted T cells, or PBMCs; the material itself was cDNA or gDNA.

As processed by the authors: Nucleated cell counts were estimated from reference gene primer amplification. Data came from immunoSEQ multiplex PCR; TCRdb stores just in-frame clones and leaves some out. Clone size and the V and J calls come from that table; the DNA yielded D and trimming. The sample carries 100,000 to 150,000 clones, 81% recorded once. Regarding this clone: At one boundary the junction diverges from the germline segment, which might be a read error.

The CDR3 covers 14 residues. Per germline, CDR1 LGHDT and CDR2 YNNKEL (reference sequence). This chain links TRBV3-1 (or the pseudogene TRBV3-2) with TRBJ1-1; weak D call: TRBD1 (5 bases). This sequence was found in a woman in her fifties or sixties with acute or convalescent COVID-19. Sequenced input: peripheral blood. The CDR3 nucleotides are TGTGCCAGCAGCGTCGGACAAGTGAAGACTGAAGCTTTCTTT. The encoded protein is CASSVGQVKTEAFF.